Here is one TCR beta chain with its context. Its binding antigen is unknown. The input lacks base qualities; no much larger clone sits a single base away. The data were obtained in a study of blood T cell repertoires in COVID-19 (dated by TCRdb to the early 2020s). At the level of the whole study: Samples covering the acute and convalescent phases of COVID-19 were provided by collaborators in the United States, Italy and Spain. Nearly every sample came with metadata listing a de-identified subject ID, COVID-19 status, age in years and sex. The material from the prospective study consisted of cDNA or gDNA derived from T cells, B-cell-depleted T cells, or PBMCs. Deeply sampled blood TCRbeta repertoires from subjects exposed to, actively infected with, or recovered from COVID-19 were included in the dataset. The samples were drawn from two sources: the first 160 participants of the ongoing ImmuneRACE study, and 950 to 1,500 subjects contributed by 6 global collaborators. Where available, HLA class I and class II types were taken from metadata supplied by the sample provider and were not determined by assay-based typing. A freely available public database, intended as a resource for researchers studying the immune response to SARS-CoV-2, is where the repertoires were released.

The immunoSEQ Assay, a bias-controlled multiplex PCR, was used to amplify TCRbeta CDR3 regions from genomic DNA. The study's own analysis went as follows. Within the assay, amplification of reference gene primers was used to estimate how many nucleated cells each sample contained. To quantify the absolute abundance of each unique TCRbeta CDR3 rearrangement, sequence reads were collapsed and filtered. Productive Simpson clonality was computed per sample as the square root of Simpson's diversity index over productive rearrangements. As stored in TCRdb, this immuneACCESS dataset retains in-frame rearrangements with V and J assigned. A fraction of the clones does not appear; measured against another copy, unresolved V genes explain less than half of the discrepancy, and the remainder lacks a known reason. V and J calls and clone size follow that table, whereas D and trimming were derived from the DNA. The sample profile shows 65,000 to 70,000 clones; about 81% of them were found once. Of the sample, around a tenth is held by the ten largest clones.

Whole blood was collected in K2EDTA tubes by collaborating institutions according to the institutions' own protocols. For TCRbeta analysis, collaborators shipped samples in one of three forms: frozen whole blood, isolated PBMCs, or DNA extracted from either of those sample types. Overall results and qualifications from the work: The quantity of clinical and demographic metadata differed by source and by participant and was supplied without curation.

The sample consisted of peripheral blood. This sequence originates from a human donor in a cohort sampled during active COVID-19.

The nucleotide sequence reads as follows: TGTGCCAGCAGCTTAGTCGGGAGGGACCGGGATACGCAGTATTTT. Translated, it reads CASSLVGRDRDTQYF. The chain joins TRBV11-2 to TRBJ2-3; 8 of the junction bases match TRBD2. Counted from cysteine to phenylalanine, this CDR3 has 15 amino acids. The entry retains the CDR3 DNA only, 45 bases that are in frame from base 1. V ends up 1 base short and J 6 bases short, with an unmatched junction base count of 6. In the germline V gene, CDR1 corresponds to SGHAT and CDR2 to FQNNGV.